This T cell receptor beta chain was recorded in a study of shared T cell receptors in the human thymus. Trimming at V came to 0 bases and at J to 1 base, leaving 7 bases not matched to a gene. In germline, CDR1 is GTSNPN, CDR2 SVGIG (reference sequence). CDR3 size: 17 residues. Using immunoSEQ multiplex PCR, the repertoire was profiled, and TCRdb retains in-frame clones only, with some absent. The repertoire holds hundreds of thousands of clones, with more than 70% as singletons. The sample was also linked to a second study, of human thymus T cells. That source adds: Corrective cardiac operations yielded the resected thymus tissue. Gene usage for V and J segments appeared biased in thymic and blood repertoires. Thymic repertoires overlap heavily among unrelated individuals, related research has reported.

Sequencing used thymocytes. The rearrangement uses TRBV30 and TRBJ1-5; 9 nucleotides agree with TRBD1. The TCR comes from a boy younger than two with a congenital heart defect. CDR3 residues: CAWSVRQDRGSNQPQHF. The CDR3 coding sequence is TGTGCCTGGAGTGTACGCCAGGACAGGGGCAGCAATCAGCCCCAGCATTTT.